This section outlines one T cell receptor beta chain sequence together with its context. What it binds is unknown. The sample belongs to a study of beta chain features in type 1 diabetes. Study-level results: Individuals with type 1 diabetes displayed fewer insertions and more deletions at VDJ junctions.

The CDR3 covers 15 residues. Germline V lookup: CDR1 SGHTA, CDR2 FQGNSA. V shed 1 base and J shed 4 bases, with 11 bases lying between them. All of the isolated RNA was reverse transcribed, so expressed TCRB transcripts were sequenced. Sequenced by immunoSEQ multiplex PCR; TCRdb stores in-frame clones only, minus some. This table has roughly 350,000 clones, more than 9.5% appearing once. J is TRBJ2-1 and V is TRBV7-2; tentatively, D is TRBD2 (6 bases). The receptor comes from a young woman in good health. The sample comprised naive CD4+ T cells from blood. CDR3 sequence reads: CASSLEWAGYNEQFF. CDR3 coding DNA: TGTGCCAGCAGCTTAGAGTGGGCGGGATACAATGAGCAGTTCTTC. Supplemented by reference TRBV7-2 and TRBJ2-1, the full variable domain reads GAGVSQSPSNKVTEKGKDVELRCDPISGHTALYWYRQSLGQGLEFLIYFQGNSAPDKSGLPSDRFSAERTGGSVSTLTIQRTQQEDSAVYLCASSLEWAGYNEQFFGPGTRLTVL.